This T cell receptor beta chain stems from a study of graft-versus-host responses after intestinal transplantation. Turning to this clone: Its antigen is still unknown.

The protocol was immunoSEQ multiplex PCR, while the TCRdb copy is restricted to in-frame clones and leaves out a portion. The sample contains tens of thousands of clones, 90% of which appear only once. This CDR3 has 13 residues. Trimming left V 2 bases short and J 3 bases short, with 7 bases between. In germline, CDR1 is MDHEN, CDR2 SYDVKM. Regarding the study as a whole: Researchers found GvH clones in recipient marrow, and some showed up first in ileum or blood.

The sample consisted of unstimulated CD8+ T cells sorted from spleen or lymph node cells, taken before transplant. V usage is TRBV28 and J usage is TRBJ1-1; D is undetermined. This receptor was identified in a human donor who was the organ donor for an intestinal transplant. The CDR3 loop reads CASSLIRYTEAFF. For the CDR3, the DNA is TGTGCCAGCAGTTTAATCAGGTACACTGAAGCTTTCTTT.